One and the same sample provided the 12 T cell receptor beta chains below, sequenced in a study of shared clonotypes between healthy human individuals. TCRdb keeps only in-frame clones here, not all; method: immunoSEQ multiplex PCR. The sample carries about 490,000 clones, about 82% recorded once. The sequenced sample was PBMCs. Receptors were obtained from a woman aged 35 to 49 in good health. Some clones in this sample may be carry-over from other donors' samples.

The chain employs TRBV4-2 and TRBJ1-1, with TRBD1 identical over 8 bases. Trimming at V came to 1 base and at J to 4 bases, leaving 14 bases not matched to a gene. This CDR3 is 18 amino acids long. Germline values: CDR1 LGHNA, CDR2 YNFKEQ. The CDR3 protein is CASSQGSRGAGTGTEAFF. The CDR3 nucleotides are TGTGCCAGCAGCCAAGGTTCTAGGGGCGCGGGGACAGGCACTGAAGCTTTCTTT.

The rearrangement joins TRBV5-1 to TRBJ2-7; D possibly corresponds to TRBD1 (5 bases). Trimming cost V 0 bases and J 5 bases, with 12 bases left between them. The CDR3 totals 14 residues. Germline V gives CDR1 SGHRS, CDR2 YFSETQ. CDR3 nucleotides: TGCGCCAGCAGCTTGGGTCAGGGTCGGCACGAGCAGTACTTC. Protein sequence: CASSLGQGRHEQYF. The full variable domain, with the rest looked up from reference TRBV5-1 and TRBJ2-7, is KAGVTQTPRYLIKTRGQQVTLSCSPISGHRSVSWYQQTPGQGLQFLFEYFSETQRNKGNFPGRFSGRQFSNSRSEMNVSTLELGDSALYLCASSLGQGRHEQYFGPGTRLTVT.

The V gene is TRBV7-9, the J gene TRBJ1-1; 8 bases agree with TRBD1. The junction had 9 bases not matched to a gene; V was cut back by 5 bases and J by 4 bases. CDR1 and CDR2 (germline): SEHNR, FQNEAQ (reference sequence). The CDR3 has 15 residues. Here the CDR3 reads CASSPDRGSGTEAFF. The CDR3 nucleotides are TGTGCCAGCAGCCCAGACAGGGGAAGTGGCACTGAAGCTTTCTTT.

DNA of the CDR3: TGCGCCAGCAGCCAGGGACCGGGGGCAGGCAATCAGCCCCAGCATTTT. This codes for CASSQGPGAGNQPQHF. The V call is TRBV4-1, the J call TRBJ1-5, with D possibly being TRBD1 (6 bases). CDR1 is MGHRA and CDR2 is YSYEKL in the germline V gene. Trimming pared 3 bases from V and 2 bases from J, leaving 14 bases between. The CDR3 loop spans 16 amino acids.

The chain carries TRBV4-3 and TRBJ2-1, with TRBD1 matching 11 bases. The CDR3 has 16 amino acids. The junction had 6 bases not matched to a gene; V was cut back by 0 bases and J by 8 bases. Germline V gene lookup returns CDR1 LGHNA and CDR2 YSLEER. The CDR3 DNA reads TGCGCCAGCAGCCAAGATACGGGACAGGGGGTCGATGAGCAGTTCTTC. Translated: CASSQDTGQGVDEQFF.

The CDR3 region has the DNA TGTGCCATCAGTGCCGCCCGGGACAGGGGGCTCAATGAGCAGTTCTTC. Its protein product is CAISAARDRGLNEQFF. The rearrangement uses TRBV10-3 and TRBJ2-1; 12 bases agree with TRBD1. CDR1 is ENHRY and CDR2 is SYGVKD in the germline V gene. The length of the CDR3 is 16 residues. Trimming at V came to 4 bases and at J to 6 bases, leaving 7 bases not matched to a gene.

This chain uses TRBV2 with TRBJ1-1; D is unclear. V was shortened by 2 bases and J by 1 base, with 11 bases between the two germline ends. From germline, CDR1 is SNHLY and CDR2 FYNNEI. The CDR3 sequence is 15 residues long. The CDR3 sequence is CASSEWGSRNTEAFF. In DNA form, the CDR3 reads TGTGCCAGCAGTGAATGGGGTTCCAGGAACACTGAAGCTTTCTTT.

This chain links TRBV2 with TRBJ2-3, with D perhaps TRBD1 (5 bases). Germline assignment: CDR1 SNHLY and CDR2 FYNNEI. CDR3 size: 14 residues. Between the trimmed V and J ends, which lost 6 bases and 0 bases, there was a span of 10 bases. CDR3 sequence: CASSLTDSTDTQYF. The CDR3 DNA is TGTGCCAGCAGCCTGACAGATAGCACAGATACGCAGTATTTT.

This sequence joins TRBV18 and TRBJ2-5, with unresolved D. Germline lookup yields CDR1 KGHSH and CDR2 LQKENI. The V gene lost 6 bases and the J gene lost 5 bases, with 22 bases spanning the gap. This CDR3 is 16 amino acids long. This CDR3 is CASSTSPPVWAETQYF. In DNA form, the CDR3 reads TGTGCCAGCTCCACCTCACCGCCGGTGTGGGCGGAGACCCAGTACTTC.

This clone was seen at least ten times. The chain has TRBV14 and TRBJ1-1, with unresolved D. The germline V gene encodes CDR1 SGHDN and CDR2 FVKESK. Trimming pared 7 bases from V and 0 bases from J, leaving 6 bases between. CDR3 length equals 12 residues. CDR3 sequence (DNA): TGTGCCAGCACCCGTTTGAACACTGAAGCTTTCTTT. This gives the protein CASTRLNTEAFF.

This chain links TRBV9 with TRBJ2-3, with D hard to call. The CDR3 totals 15 residues. V lost 0 bases and J 2 bases, leaving 10 bases between the germline ends. Germline assignment: CDR1 SGDLS and CDR2 YYNGEE. The CDR3 sequence: CASSVGGRSTDTQYF. The CDR3 region has the DNA TGTGCCAGCAGCGTAGGCGGCAGATCCACAGATACGCAGTATTTT.

In regard to this clone: At one end, the junction sequence differs from germline, possibly due to a read error. The CDR3 bases are TGTGCCACCGGCAGAGGGGCTGACTACGAGCAGTACTTC. Translation gives CATGRGADYEQYF. The chain uses TRBV15 and TRBJ2-7; possibly TRBD1 or TRBD2 for D (5 bases each). This CDR3 contains 13 residues. Germline CDR1 reads LNHNV; CDR2 reads YYDKDF (reference sequence). Full variable domain (outside the CDR3, taken from reference TRBV15 and TRBJ2-7): DAMVIQNPRYQVTQFGKPVTLSCSQTLNHNVMYWYQQKSSQAPKLLFHYYDKDFNNEADTPDNFQSRRPNTSFCFLDIRSPGLGDTAMYLCATGRGADYEQYFGPGTRLTVT.